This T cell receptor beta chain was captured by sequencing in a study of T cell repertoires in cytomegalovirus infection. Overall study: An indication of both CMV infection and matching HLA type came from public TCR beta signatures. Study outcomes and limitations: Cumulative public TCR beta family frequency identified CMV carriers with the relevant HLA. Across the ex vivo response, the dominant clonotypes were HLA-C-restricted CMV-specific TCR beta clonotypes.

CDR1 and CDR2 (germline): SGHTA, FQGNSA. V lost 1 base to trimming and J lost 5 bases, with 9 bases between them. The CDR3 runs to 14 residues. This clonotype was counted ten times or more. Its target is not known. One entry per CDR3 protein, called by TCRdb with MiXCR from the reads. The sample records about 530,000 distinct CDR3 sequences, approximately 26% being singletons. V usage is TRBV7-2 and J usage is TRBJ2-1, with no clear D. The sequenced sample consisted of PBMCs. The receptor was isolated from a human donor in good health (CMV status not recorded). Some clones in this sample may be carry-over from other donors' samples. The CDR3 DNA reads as TGTGCCAGCAGCTTAGTCGCTGGTCACAATGAGCAGTTCTTC. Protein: CASSLVAGHNEQFF.